One sample yielded the 10 T cell receptor beta chains listed below, sequenced in a study of PD-L1 blockade in urothelial cancer (dated by TCRdb to about 2017). Receptors were amplified or captured by the immunoSEQ multiplex PCR assay. Not all clones reach the TCRdb copy of this immuneACCESS table, which keeps in-frame sequences only. Checked studies attribute under half of the gap to unresolved V genes and leave the rest unexplained. The sample profile shows approximately 110,000 clones; about 85% of them were found once. More than 2% of the sample goes to the ten largest clones. Material: PBMCs, obtained around atezolizumab (anti-PD-L1) treatment. These receptors all come from a man between 45 and 60 years old with urothelial cancer.

This clone was counted once. The chain uses TRBV15 and TRBJ2-7; 12 bases agree with TRBD2. Germline V gene data show CDR1 as LNHNV and CDR2 as YYDKDF (reference sequence). V trimming: 1 base; J trimming: 9 bases; junction bases outside the gene matches: 7. The CDR3 runs 15 residues. The CDR3 nucleotides are TGTGCCACCAGCAGAGGTACTAGCGGGAGGTTCGGGCAGTACTTC. This gives the protein CATSRGTSGRFGQYF.

The genes are TRBV9 and TRBJ2-7; the match to TRBD1 covers 8 bases. Germline-derived CDR1 and CDR2 are SGDLS and YYNGEE. The CDR3 has 14 amino acids. The J segment lost 4 bases and the V segment lost 1 base, leaving 4 bases of the junction unmatched. In nucleotides, the CDR3 is TGTGCCAGCAGCGTACAGGGGGCGGATTACGAGCAGTACTTC. Translation: CASSVQGADYEQYF.

This chain joins TRBV21-1 and TRBJ2-2; TRBD2, as called in the table, went unchecked against the DNA. TRBV21-1 is a pseudogene locus. The CDR3 runs to 15 residues. The DNA for the CDR3 is TGTGCCAGCAGCACGGGCAGGGAGGGCACCGGGGAGCTGTTTTTT. It codes for CASSTGREGTGELFF.

The CDR3 region has the DNA TGCAGCGTGCCAGGGGAGTACTACAATGAGCAGTTCTTC. Translation gives CSVPGEYYNEQFF. This chain links TRBV29-1 with TRBJ2-1, with a tentative D call TRBD1 (6 bases). The CDR3 sequence is 13 residues long. Trimming removed 6 bases at V and 3 bases at J, with 12 bases between. The germline CDR1 and CDR2 sequences are SQVTM and ANQGSEA.

This clone was observed a single time. The chain recombines TRBV29-1 with TRBJ2-1; D might be TRBD1 (5 bases). Germline values: CDR1 SQVTM, CDR2 ANQGSEA. The CDR3 contains 11 residues. The V end lost 7 bases, the J end lost 8 bases, and 12 bases lay between the germline ends. The CDR3 coding sequence is TGCAGCGGATACCCAGGGCATGAGCAGTTCTTC. Protein product: CSGYPGHEQFF.

DNA of the CDR3: TGCAGCGTTGTTTCGTACTGGGAGAACTCCTACGAGCAGTACTTC. Its protein is CSVVSYWENSYEQYF. This chain connects TRBV29-1 to TRBJ2-7; maybe TRBD2 (5 bases). V was cut by 4 bases and J by 0 bases, with 16 bases left in between. This CDR3 is 15 amino acids long. In germline, CDR1 is SQVTM, CDR2 ANQGSEA.

This chain connects TRBV19 to TRBJ2-5; weak D call: TRBD1 (6 bases). The CDR3 has 14 amino acids. V dropped 6 bases and J dropped 6 bases, with 17 bases sitting between them. CDR1 is LNHDA and CDR2 is SQIVND in the germline V gene (reference sequence). CDR3: CASSEGEVSKTQYF. The CDR3 coding sequence is TGTGCCAGTAGCGAGGGGGAAGTTTCGAAGACCCAGTACTTC.

The rearrangement links TRBV4-2 to TRBJ2-1, with 10 bases fitting TRBD2. After removal of 0 bases from V and 4 bases from J, the junction contained 9 bases not matched to a gene. The germline gives CDR1 LGHNA, CDR2 YNFKEQ. There are 18 residues in the CDR3. The CDR3 here is CASSQDRGSGGGYNEQFF. CDR3 in DNA: TGTGCCAGCAGCCAAGATAGGGGAAGCGGGGGGGGATACAATGAGCAGTTCTTC.

The rearrangement joins TRBV6-5 to TRBJ1-4; possible D gene TRBD1, 5 bases. Germline loops: CDR1 MNHEY, CDR2 SVGAGI. The CDR3 covers 16 residues. V was clipped by 0 bases and J by 8 bases, with 16 bases between them. CDR3 loop: CASSYSPGAGGEKLFF. The CDR3 nucleotides are TGTGCCAGCAGTTACTCGCCTGGGGCAGGTGGGGAAAAACTGTTTTTT.

This CDR3 is CASSEQRSKNIQYF. The CDR3 DNA reads TGTGCCAGCAGTGAACAGCGGTCCAAAAACATTCAGTACTTC. V and J are TRBV2 and TRBJ2-4; D may be TRBD2 (5 bases). The germline V gene encodes CDR1 SNHLY and CDR2 FYNNEI. CDR3 size: 14 residues. V gave up 2 bases and J gave up 2 bases, with 7 bases separating them.